Sequencing of this T cell receptor (beta chain) was carried out in a study of cytomegalovirus exposure and HLA in healthy donors. Points from the study as a whole: Through in vitro validation, a few CMV-associated chains were shown to be specific for CMV antigens. In a later analysis, first-cohort TCR clusters were found to tend to co-occur in the 100 to 150 validation repertoires. There were some public TCRs occurring in many donors, but most TCR sequences were rare. The listing of some 170 TCR beta chains classed them as cytomegalovirus-associated.

CDR1 and CDR2 from the germline V gene are SGHDT and YYEEEE. The CDR3 loop spans 14 amino acids. Trimming took 2 bases from V and 5 from J; bases not matched to a gene: 7. The assay was immunoSEQ multiplex PCR, and TCRdb's table has in-frame clones only and misses some. The table shows about 150,000 clones, with roughly 90% occurring only once. Remarks on this clone: Its antigen is undetermined.

The chain couples TRBV5-6 to TRBJ2-7, with 7 nucleotides matching TRBD1. The receptor's source is a man aged 18 to 29 in good health and CMV-seropositive. What was sequenced was PBMCs. CDR3 amino acids: CASSLSTGAHEQYF. DNA for the CDR3: TGTGCCAGCAGCTTAAGCACAGGGGCCCACGAGCAGTACTTC. The whole variable domain, filled in from reference TRBV5-6 and TRBJ2-7, reads DAGVTQSPTHLIKTRGQQVTLRCSPKSGHDTVSWYQQALGQGPQFIFQYYEEEERQRGNFPDRFSGHQFPNYSSELNVNALLLGDSALYLCASSLSTGAHEQYFGPGTRLTVT.